The clone carrying this TCR beta chain was found a few times. Antigen unknown. This specimen belongs to a study of T cell repertoires in cytomegalovirus infection. Study-level findings and limits: Clonotypes of TCR beta that were HLA-C-restricted and CMV-specific dominated the ex vivo response.

Germline CDR1 and CDR2: DFQATT and SNEGSKA (reference sequence). V lost 5 bases, J lost 5 bases, and 10 bases stayed unmatched. This CDR3 spans 15 amino acids. A single record per CDR3 protein comes from TCRdb applying MiXCR to the reads. Of about 250,000 distinct CDR3 sequences detected, 17% appear once; the ten largest clones hold around half. The receptor was derived from a human donor in good health (CMV status not recorded). Some clones in this sample may be carry-over from other donors' samples. The chain has TRBV20-1 and TRBJ2-1; 9 bases map to TRBD1. The sample taken for sequencing was CD8+ T cells from PBMCs. The CDR3 spells CSAPPLTGGDNEQFF. In DNA, the CDR3 is TGCAGTGCTCCCCCCTTGACAGGGGGGGACAATGAGCAGTTCTTC.